The next 5 T cell receptor beta chains were all read from a single sample in a study of blood T cell repertoires in COVID-19. Libraries were prepared by immunoSEQ multiplex PCR; TCRdb keeps only in-frame clonotypes and omits some of them. Of about 490,000 clones listed, approximately 85% are singletons. The sequenced material came from peripheral blood. Receptors originate from a human donor in a cohort sampled during active COVID-19.

The chain recombines TRBV19 with TRBJ1-5; D perhaps matches TRBD1 (6 bases). CDR1 is LNHDA, CDR2 SQIVND, per germline (reference sequence). V dropped 7 bases and J dropped 7 bases, with 20 bases sitting between them. This CDR3 is 15 amino acids long. CDR3 loop: CASTLLGGGDQPQHF. The CDR3 DNA reads TGTGCCAGTACCCTCCTGGGGGGGGGCGACCAGCCCCAGCATTTT.

V and J are TRBV7-9 and TRBJ1-1; tentative D call: TRBD1 (6 bases). V was shortened by 4 bases and J by 1 base, with 7 bases between the two germline ends. This CDR3 comprises 13 residues. Germline V CDR1 and CDR2: SEHNR, FQNEAQ (reference sequence). The CDR3 is CASSSTGNTEAFF. CDR3 DNA: TGTGCCAGCAGCTCGACAGGGAACACTGAAGCTTTCTTT.

This chain links TRBV5-6 with TRBJ2-7; 8 bases agree with TRBD2. CDR1 and CDR2 (germline): SGHDT, YYEEEE. Losses at the gene ends were 2 bases for V and 4 bases for J; bases not matched to a gene: 5. This CDR3 spans 14 amino acids. Here the CDR3 DNA reads TGTGCCAGCAGCTTCGGACTAGCTCTTTACGAGCAGTACTTC. This encodes CASSFGLALYEQYF.

V and J are TRBV5-4 and TRBJ2-7, with D possibly being TRBD1 (5 bases). CDR3 length: 15 amino acids. Germline CDR1 is SGHNT and CDR2 is YYREEE (reference sequence). V was trimmed by 2 bases and J by 2 bases, leaving 14 bases between them. The CDR3 nucleotides read TGTGCCAGCAGCTTAAATAGGGGTACAGCCTACGAGCAGTACTTC. Amino acid sequence: CASSLNRGTAYEQYF.

V usage is TRBV27 and J usage is TRBJ1-5; tentatively, D is TRBD1 (5 bases). Germline lookup yields CDR1 MNHEY and CDR2 SMNVEV (reference sequence). The CDR3 consists of 16 residues. With 0 bases removed from V and 0 bases from J, the gap between germline ends came to 9 bases. The CDR3 protein is CASSLSGGFSNQPQHF. The CDR3 DNA is TGTGCCAGCAGTTTATCCGGGGGGTTTAGCAATCAGCCCCAGCATTTT.